This T cell receptor beta chain comes out of a study of CD8+ T cells in alopecia areata. Notes on the study in general: Clonality was higher in lesional than normal scalp, especially in alopecia totalis/universalis. Tofacitinib significantly brought down scalp clonality and expanded CD8+ clones among top 100.

The germline V gene encodes CDR1 MGHDK and CDR2 SYGVNS. V gave up 1 base and J gave up 5 bases, with 18 bases separating them. This CDR3 spans 16 amino acids. Regarding treatment: oral pan-JAK inhibitor, 5-10 mg twice daily. Specimens obtained from alopecia areata patients comprised lesional scalp punch biopsies and peripheral blood. This clone occurred a few times. Its specificity is not known. The authors extracted RNA and reverse transcribed it into cDNA as the sequencing template. This table comes from immunoSEQ multiplex PCR, and its TCRdb copy is limited to in-frame clones, with some not included. The sample yields more than 150,000 clones, 51% seen once.

V and J are TRBV25-1 and TRBJ2-7; D not certain. Sequences were derived from CD8+ T cells sorted from blood, sampled around week 53, from a patient treated with tofacitinib. This TCR was recovered from a human donor with alopecia areata. The CDR3 here is CASSEFTESHVHEQYF. CDR3 sequence (DNA): TGTGCCAGCAGTGAATTTACGGAGAGCCATGTCCACGAGCAGTACTTC.